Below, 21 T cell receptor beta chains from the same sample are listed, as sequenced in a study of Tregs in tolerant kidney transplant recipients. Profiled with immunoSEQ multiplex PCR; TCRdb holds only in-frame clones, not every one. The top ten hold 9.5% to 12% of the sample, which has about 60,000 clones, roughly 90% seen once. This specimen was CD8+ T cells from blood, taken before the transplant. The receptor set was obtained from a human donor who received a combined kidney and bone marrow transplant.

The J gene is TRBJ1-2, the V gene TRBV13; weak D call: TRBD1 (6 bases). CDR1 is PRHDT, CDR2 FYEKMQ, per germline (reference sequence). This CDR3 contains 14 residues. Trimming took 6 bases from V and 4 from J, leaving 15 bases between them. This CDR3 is CASSLRTAGYGYTF. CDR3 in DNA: TGTGCCAGCAGTCTCCGGACAGCTGGCTATGGCTACACCTTC.

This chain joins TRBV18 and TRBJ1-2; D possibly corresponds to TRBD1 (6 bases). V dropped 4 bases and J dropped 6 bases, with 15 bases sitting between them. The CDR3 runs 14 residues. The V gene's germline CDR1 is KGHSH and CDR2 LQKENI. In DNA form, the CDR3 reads TGTGCCAGCTCACAATCCGGGACACCAAATGGCTACACCTTC. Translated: CASSQSGTPNGYTF. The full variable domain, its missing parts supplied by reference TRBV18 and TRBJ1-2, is NAGVMQNPRHLVRRRGQEARLRCSPMKGHSHVYWYRQLPEEGLKFMVYLQKENIIDESGMPKERFSAEFPKEGPSILRIQQVVRGDSAAYFCASSQSGTPNGYTFGSGTRLTVV.

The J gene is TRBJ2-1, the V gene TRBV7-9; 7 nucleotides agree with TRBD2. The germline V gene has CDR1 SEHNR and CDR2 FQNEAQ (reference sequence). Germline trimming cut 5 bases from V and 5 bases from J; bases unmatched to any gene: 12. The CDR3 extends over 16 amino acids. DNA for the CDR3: TGTGCCAGCAGCCACCTACTGCTAGCGGAGAACAATGAGCAGTTCTTC. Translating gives CASSHLLLAENNEQFF.

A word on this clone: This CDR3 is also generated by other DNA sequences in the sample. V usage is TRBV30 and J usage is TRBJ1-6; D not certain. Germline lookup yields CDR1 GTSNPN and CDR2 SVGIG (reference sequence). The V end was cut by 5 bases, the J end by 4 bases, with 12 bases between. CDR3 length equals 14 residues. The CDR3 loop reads CAWEAGGYNSPLHF. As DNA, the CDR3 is TGTGCCTGGGAGGCGGGAGGTTATAATTCACCCCTCCACTTT.

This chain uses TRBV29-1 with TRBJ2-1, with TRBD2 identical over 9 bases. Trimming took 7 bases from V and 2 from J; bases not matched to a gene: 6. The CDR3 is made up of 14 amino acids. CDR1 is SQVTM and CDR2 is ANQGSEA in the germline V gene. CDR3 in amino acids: CSGVASGTYNEQFF. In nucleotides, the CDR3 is TGCAGCGGCGTGGCTAGCGGGACCTACAATGAGCAGTTCTTC.

Written as DNA, the CDR3 is TGTGCCAGCAGCTTGGTGGCCTCCGACTATGGCTACACCTTC. It is translated as CASSLVASDYGYTF. The chain links TRBV5-6 to TRBJ1-2; no clear D gene. Trimming shortened V by 0 bases and J by 3 bases, and 9 bases separated the two germline ends. Looked up from germline, CDR1 is SGHDT and CDR2 is YYEEEE. The CDR3 runs 14 residues.

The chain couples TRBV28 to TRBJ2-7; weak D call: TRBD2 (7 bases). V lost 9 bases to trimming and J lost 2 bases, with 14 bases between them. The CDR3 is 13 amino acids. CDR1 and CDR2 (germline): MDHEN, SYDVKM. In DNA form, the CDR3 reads TGTGCCAGTAGTGCGGGGGCCCCCTACGAGCAGTACTTC. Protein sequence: CASSAGAPYEQYF.

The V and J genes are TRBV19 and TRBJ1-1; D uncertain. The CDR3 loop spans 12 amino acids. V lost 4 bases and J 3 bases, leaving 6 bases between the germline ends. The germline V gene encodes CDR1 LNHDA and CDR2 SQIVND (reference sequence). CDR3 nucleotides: TGTGCCAGTAGTACCGGGGACACTGAAGCTTTCTTT. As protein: CASSTGDTEAFF.

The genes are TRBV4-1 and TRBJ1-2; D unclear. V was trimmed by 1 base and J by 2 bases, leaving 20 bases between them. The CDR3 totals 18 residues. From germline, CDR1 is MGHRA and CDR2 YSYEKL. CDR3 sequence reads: CASSQASRTDRINYGYTF. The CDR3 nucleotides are TGCGCCAGCAGCCAAGCGTCACGAACAGACCGGATAAACTATGGCTACACCTTC.

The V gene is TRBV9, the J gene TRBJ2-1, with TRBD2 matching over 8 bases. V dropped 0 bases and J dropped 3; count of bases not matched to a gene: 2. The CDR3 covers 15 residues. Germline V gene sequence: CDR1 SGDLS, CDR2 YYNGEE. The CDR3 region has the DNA TGTGCCAGCAGCGTAGAGCGGGAGTTCTACAATGAGCAGTTCTTC. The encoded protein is CASSVEREFYNEQFF. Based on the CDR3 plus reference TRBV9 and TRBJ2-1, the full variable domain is DSGVTQTPKHLITATGQRVTLRCSPRSGDLSVYWYQQSLDQGLQFLIQYYNGEERAKGNILERFSAQQFPDLHSELNLSSLELGDSALYFCASSVEREFYNEQFFGPGTRLTVL.

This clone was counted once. The CDR3 loop reads CASSLQGGVQHF. The DNA of the CDR3 is TGTGCCAGCAGCTTGCAGGGAGGAGTTCAGCATTTT. This rearrangement joins TRBV5-6 to TRBJ1-5, with D perhaps TRBD1 (5 bases). Germline CDR1 SGHDT, CDR2 YYEEEE. The CDR3 is 12 residues long. V was shortened by 1 base and J by 13 bases, with 12 bases between the two germline ends. The full variable domain, its missing parts supplied by reference TRBV5-6 and TRBJ1-5, is DAGVTQSPTHLIKTRGQQVTLRCSPKSGHDTVSWYQQALGQGPQFIFQYYEEEERQRGNFPDRFSGHQFPNYSSELNVNALLLGDSALYLCASSLQGGVQHFGDGTRLSIL.

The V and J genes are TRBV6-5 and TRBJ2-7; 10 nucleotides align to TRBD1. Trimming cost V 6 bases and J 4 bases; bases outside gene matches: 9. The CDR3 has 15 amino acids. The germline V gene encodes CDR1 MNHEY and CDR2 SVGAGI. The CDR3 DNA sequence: TGTGCCAGCAGCCCTCGGACAGGGGGTGGTTACGAGCAGTACTTC. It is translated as CASSPRTGGGYEQYF.

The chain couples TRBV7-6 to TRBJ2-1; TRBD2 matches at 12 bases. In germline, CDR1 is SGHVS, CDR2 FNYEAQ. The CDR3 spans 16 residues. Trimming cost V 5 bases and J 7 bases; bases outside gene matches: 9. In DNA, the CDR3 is TGTGCCAGCAGCCCCCTAGCGGGAGGGCCTGTTAATGAGCAGTTCTTC. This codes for CASSPLAGGPVNEQFF.

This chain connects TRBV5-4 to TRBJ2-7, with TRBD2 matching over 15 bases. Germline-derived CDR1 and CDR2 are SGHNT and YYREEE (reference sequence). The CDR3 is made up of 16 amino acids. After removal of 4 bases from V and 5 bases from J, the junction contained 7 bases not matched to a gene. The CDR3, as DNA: TGTGCCAGCAGCAAGGGACTAGCGGGGGGCACCGACGAGCAGTACTTC. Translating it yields CASSKGLAGGTDEQYF.

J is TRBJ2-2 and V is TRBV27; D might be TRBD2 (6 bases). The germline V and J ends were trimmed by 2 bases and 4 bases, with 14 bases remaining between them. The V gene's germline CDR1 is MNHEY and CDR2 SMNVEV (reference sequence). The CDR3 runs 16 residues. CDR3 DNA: TGTGCCAGCAGTTTAAATTCGGGGGTGCGCACCGGGGAGCTGTTTTTT. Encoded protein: CASSLNSGVRTGELFF.

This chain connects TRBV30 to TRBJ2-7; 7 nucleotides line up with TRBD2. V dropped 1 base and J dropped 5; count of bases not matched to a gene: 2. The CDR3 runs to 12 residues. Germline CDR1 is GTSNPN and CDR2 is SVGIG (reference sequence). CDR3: CAWSASGHEQYF. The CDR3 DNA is TGTGCCTGGAGTGCTAGCGGCCACGAGCAGTACTTC.

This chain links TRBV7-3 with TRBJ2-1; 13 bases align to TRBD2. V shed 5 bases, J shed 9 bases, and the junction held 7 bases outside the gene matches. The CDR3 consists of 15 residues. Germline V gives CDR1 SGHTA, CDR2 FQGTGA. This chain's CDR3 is CASSATSGGVFEQFF. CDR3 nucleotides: TGTGCCAGCAGCGCCACTAGCGGGGGGGTCTTTGAGCAGTTCTTC.

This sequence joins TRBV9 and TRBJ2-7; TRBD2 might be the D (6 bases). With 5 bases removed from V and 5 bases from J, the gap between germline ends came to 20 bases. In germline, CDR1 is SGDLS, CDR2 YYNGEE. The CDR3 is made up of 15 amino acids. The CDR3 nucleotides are TGTGCCAGCAGTAGCACGACCCGGGAGAAGGACGAGCAGTACTTC. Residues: CASSSTTREKDEQYF.

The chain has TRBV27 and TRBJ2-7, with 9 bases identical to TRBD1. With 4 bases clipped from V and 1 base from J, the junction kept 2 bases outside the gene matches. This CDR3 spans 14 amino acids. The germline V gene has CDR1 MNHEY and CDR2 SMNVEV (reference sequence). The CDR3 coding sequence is TGTGCCAGCAGTTACGGGACAGGGTCCTACGAGCAGTACTTC. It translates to CASSYGTGSYEQYF.

In DNA form, the CDR3 reads TGTGCCAGCAGTCCCGGGATTGGGGGGACTCCGTCCTACAATGAGCAGTTCTTC. Protein: CASSPGIGGTPSYNEQFF. The chain joins TRBV28 to TRBJ2-1, with a tentative D call TRBD2 (6 bases). CDR3 length: 18 amino acids. The V and J ends lost 5 bases and 1 base respectively, with 21 bases between them. From germline, CDR1 is MDHEN and CDR2 SYDVKM.

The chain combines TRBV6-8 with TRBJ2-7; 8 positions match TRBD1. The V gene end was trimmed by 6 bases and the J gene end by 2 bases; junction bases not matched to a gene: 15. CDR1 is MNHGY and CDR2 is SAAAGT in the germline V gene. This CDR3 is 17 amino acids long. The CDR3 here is CASSNRSQGVTAYEQYF. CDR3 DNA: TGTGCCAGCAGCAACCGATCACAGGGGGTCACTGCCTACGAGCAGTACTTC.